This TCR beta chain was identified in a study of cytomegalovirus exposure and HLA in healthy donors. With V trimmed by 1 base and J by 7 bases, 8 bases remained unmatched. This CDR3 is 16 amino acids long. CDR1 and CDR2 (germline): LGHNA, YSLEER. This clone appeared a few times. In the PCR, 60 Vbeta and 13 Jbeta primers were used. Method: immunoSEQ multiplex PCR; TCRdb's copy keeps in-frame clones and lacks some. The table lists 150,000 to 200,000 clones, over 75% of them singletons. What was sequenced was PBMCs. This clonotype originated in a man aged 35-49 years in good health and CMV-seronegative. The chain couples TRBV4-3 to TRBJ1-4; TRBD1 matches at 8 bases. The CDR3 coding sequence is TGCGCCAGCAGCCAAGCCTTTCGGACAGGGATTGAAAAACTGTTTTTT. Its translation is CASSQAFRTGIEKLFF.